The rows below give T cell receptor beta chains drawn from one sample of a study of cytomegalovirus exposure and HLA in healthy donors. Repertoires were generated with immunoSEQ multiplex PCR, while TCRdb's copy carries only in-frame clones and drops some. The repertoire has about 220,000 clones, roughly 70% of them found once; the top ten carry under 2%. The sequenced sample was PBMCs. These receptors originate from a woman aged 25 to 39 in good health and CMV-seronegative. Each CDR3 is given with its conserved first and last residue. The D gene is left open where the match is weak. Some rows mark clone size as missing; the rest say once, few, many or name a class of expanded clone.

CDR3 protein | CDR3 DNA | J gene | clone size | V gene | D gene
CASSALAGGTYNEQFF | TGTGCCAGCAGCGCGTTAGCGGGAGGCACCTACAATGAGCAGTTCTTC | TRBJ2-1 | - | TRBV9 | TRBD2
CASSPTRRGKAFF | TGTGCCAGCAGCCCCACGCGAAGGGGTAAAGCTTTCTTT | TRBJ1-1 | - | TRBV11-3 | -
CASRVDSGGLESSYNEQFF | TGCGCCAGCAGGGTGGATAGCGGGGGGCTAGAGAGCTCCTACAATGAGCAGTTCTTC | TRBJ2-1 | - | TRBV5-1 | TRBD2
CASSARTGMAEAFF | TGTGCCAGCAGTGCCAGGACAGGGATGGCTGAAGCTTTCTTT | TRBJ1-1 | - | TRBV2 | TRBD1
CASSLDRALNEQFF | TGCGCCAGTAGCTTGGACAGGGCCCTCAATGAGCAGTTCTTC | TRBJ2-1 | - | TRBV5-1 | TRBD1
CASSLVASSYEQYF | TGTGCCAGCAGCTTAGTTGCGTCATCCTACGAGCAGTACTTC | TRBJ2-7 | - | TRBV11-3 | -
CASSYAGTGITEAFF | TGTGCCAGCAGCTATGCCGGGACAGGGATCACTGAAGCTTTCTTT | TRBJ1-1 | - | TRBV6-1 | TRBD1
CASSFGRGLGDTEAFF | TGTGCCAGCAGCTTTGGACGGGGTCTCGGGGACACTGAAGCTTTCTTT | TRBJ1-1 | - | TRBV5-4 | -
CASRPGQLEQYF | TGTGCCAGCAGGCCGGGACAGCTCGAGCAGTACTTC | TRBJ2-7 | - | TRBV25-1 | TRBD1
CATAGTLNQPQHF | TGTGCCACCGCCGGGACACTCAATCAGCCCCAGCATTTT | TRBJ1-5 | - | TRBV19 | -
CVSSQDSGTGENQPQHF | TGCGTCAGCAGCCAAGATAGCGGGACAGGGGAAAATCAGCCCCAGCATTTT | TRBJ1-5 | - | TRBV4-1 | TRBD1
CASSSLADTAQYF | TGTGCCAGCAGCTCCCTAGCGGACACGGCTCAGTACTTC | TRBJ2-4 | - | TRBV7-8 | TRBD2
CASSEDRVKAEAFF | TGTGCCAGCAGTGAGGACAGGGTTAAGGCTGAAGCTTTCTTT | TRBJ1-1 | once | TRBV2 | TRBD1
CASSLGRAGVGSSYNEQFF | TGTGCCAGCAGCTTGGGCCGAGCGGGTGTCGGGAGCTCCTACAATGAGCAGTTCTTC | TRBJ2-1 | - | TRBV7-2 | -
CASTPSGGYNEQFF | TGTGCCAGCACTCCTAGCGGGGGGTACAATGAGCAGTTCTTC | TRBJ2-1 | - | TRBV6-1 | TRBD2
CVSSYGTGGVGANVLTF | TGTGTCAGCAGCTACGGGACAGGGGGCGTGGGGGCCAACGTCCTGACTTTC | TRBJ2-6 | - | TRBV16 | TRBD1
CASSSRGLGNTIYF | TGTGCCAGCAGCTCTAGGGGGCTTGGAAACACCATATATTTT | TRBJ1-3 | - | TRBV9 | TRBD1
CAISFIRGLAGALDTQYF | TGTGCCATCAGCTTTATTCGAGGACTAGCGGGGGCCCTAGATACGCAGTATTTT | TRBJ2-3 | - | TRBV7-8 | TRBD2
CASSASGGAVDTQYF | TGTGCCAGCAGTGCCAGCGGGGGGGCTGTGGATACGCAGTATTTT | TRBJ2-3 | - | TRBV6-4 | TRBD2
CASSLREAPYNEQFF | TGTGCCAGCAGCTTACGAGAAGCGCCCTACAATGAGCAGTTCTTC | TRBJ2-1 | - | TRBV7-8 | -
CASSYAGGTDEKLFF | TGTGCCAGCAGCTATGCAGGGGGCACCGACGAAAAACTGTTTTTT | TRBJ1-4 | - | TRBV11-2 | TRBD1
CASSPGTDGNTIYF | TGTGCCAGCTCACCAGGGACAGATGGAAACACCATATATTTT | TRBJ1-3 | - | TRBV18 | TRBD1
CASSRDRQTQYF | TGTGCCAGCAGCCGGGACAGGCAGACCCAGTACTTC | TRBJ2-5 | - | TRBV5-6 | TRBD1
CASSLDRTRGEKLFF | TGCGCCAGCAGCTTAGACAGAACCCGTGGTGAAAAACTGTTTTTT | TRBJ1-4 | - | TRBV5-1 | -
CASSRPTGVKVEQFF | TGTGCCAGCTCACGTCCGACAGGGGTAAAGGTTGAGCAGTTCTTC | TRBJ2-1 | few | TRBV18 | TRBD1
CASTLEGQATYEQYF | TGTGCCAGCACTCTCGAAGGCCAGGCCACCTACGAGCAGTACTTC | TRBJ2-7 | - | TRBV5-5 | -
CASSLGGIENTEAFF | TGTGCCAGCAGCTTAGGCGGCATCGAGAACACTGAAGCTTTCTTT | TRBJ1-1 | - | TRBV7-6 | -
CASTSGLAPVDTQYF | TGCGCCAGCACCTCGGGACTAGCCCCAGTAGATACGCAGTATTTT | TRBJ2-3 | - | TRBV5-1 | TRBD2
CASSQGGGSNQPQHF | TGCGCCAGCAGTCAGGGCGGGGGAAGTAATCAGCCCCAGCATTTT | TRBJ1-5 | - | TRBV23-1 | -
CAWSGSSGRLNEQYF | TGTGCCTGGAGCGGCTCTAGCGGGAGGTTGAACGAGCAGTACTTC | TRBJ2-7 | - | TRBV30 | TRBD2
CASSLDGRGGTGELFF | TGTGCCAGCAGCTTGGATGGGAGGGGTGGAACCGGGGAGCTGTTTTTT | TRBJ2-2 | - | TRBV5-4 | TRBD2
CASSSRVSDQPQHF | TGTGCCAGCAGCTCCAGGGTATCGGATCAGCCCCAGCATTTT | TRBJ1-5 | few | TRBV7-2 | -
CASSLQGASEAFF | TGTGCCAGCAGCTTACAGGGGGCTAGCGAAGCTTTCTTT | TRBJ1-1 | - | TRBV7-9 | TRBD1
CASSRAAGANSPLHF | TGTGCCAGCAGCCGAGCAGCGGGGGCTAACTCACCCCTCCACTTT | TRBJ1-6 | - | TRBV5-6 | -